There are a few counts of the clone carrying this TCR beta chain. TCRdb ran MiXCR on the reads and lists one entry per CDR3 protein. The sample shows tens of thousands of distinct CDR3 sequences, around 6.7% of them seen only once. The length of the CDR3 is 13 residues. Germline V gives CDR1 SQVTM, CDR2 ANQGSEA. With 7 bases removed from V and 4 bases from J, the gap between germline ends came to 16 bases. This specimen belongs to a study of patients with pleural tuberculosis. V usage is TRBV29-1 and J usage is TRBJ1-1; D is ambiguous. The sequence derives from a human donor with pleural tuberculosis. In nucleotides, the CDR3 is TGCAGCGGGTGGGAAAGGGTTACCACTGAAGCTTTCTTT. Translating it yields CSGWERVTTEAFF.